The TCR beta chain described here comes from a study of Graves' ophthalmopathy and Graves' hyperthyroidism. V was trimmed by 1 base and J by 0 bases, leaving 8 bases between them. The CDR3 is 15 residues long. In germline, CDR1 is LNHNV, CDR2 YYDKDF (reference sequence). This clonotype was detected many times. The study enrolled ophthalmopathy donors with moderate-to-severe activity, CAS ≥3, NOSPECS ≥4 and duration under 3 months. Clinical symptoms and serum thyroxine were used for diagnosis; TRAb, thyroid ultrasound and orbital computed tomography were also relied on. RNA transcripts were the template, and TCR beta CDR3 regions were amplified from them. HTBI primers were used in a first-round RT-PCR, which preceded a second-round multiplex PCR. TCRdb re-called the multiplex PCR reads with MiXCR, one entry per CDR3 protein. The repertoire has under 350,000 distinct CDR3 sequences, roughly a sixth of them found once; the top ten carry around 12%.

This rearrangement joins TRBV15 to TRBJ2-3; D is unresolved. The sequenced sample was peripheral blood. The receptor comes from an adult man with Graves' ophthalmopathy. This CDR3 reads CATSRGTASTDTQYF. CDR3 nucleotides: TGTGCCACCAGCAGAGGGACGGCTAGCACAGATACGCAGTATTTT.